This T cell receptor beta chain was retrieved from a study of cytomegalovirus exposure and HLA in healthy donors. PCR employed 60 Vbeta and 13 Jbeta primers. Assay used: immunoSEQ multiplex PCR; TCRdb lists only in-frame clones, some missing. The sample shows 100,000 to 150,000 clones, nearly 80% of them seen only once. Study-wide points: Earlier analysis found most TCR beta V segments productive about 90% or about 30% of the time.

V dropped 8 bases and J dropped 7; count of bases not matched to a gene: 11. Germline CDR1 and CDR2: ENHRY and SYGVKD. The CDR3 extends over 14 amino acids. In the case of this clone: Its antigen is unknown.

The receptor was isolated from a woman aged 40-49 years in good health and CMV-seronegative. Sequencing was performed on PBMCs. This chain connects TRBV10-3 to TRBJ2-1, with 7 nucleotides matching TRBD1. The CDR3 here is CAISATGVENEQFF. The CDR3 nucleotides read TGTGCCATCTCGGCCACAGGGGTCGAGAATGAGCAGTTCTTC.